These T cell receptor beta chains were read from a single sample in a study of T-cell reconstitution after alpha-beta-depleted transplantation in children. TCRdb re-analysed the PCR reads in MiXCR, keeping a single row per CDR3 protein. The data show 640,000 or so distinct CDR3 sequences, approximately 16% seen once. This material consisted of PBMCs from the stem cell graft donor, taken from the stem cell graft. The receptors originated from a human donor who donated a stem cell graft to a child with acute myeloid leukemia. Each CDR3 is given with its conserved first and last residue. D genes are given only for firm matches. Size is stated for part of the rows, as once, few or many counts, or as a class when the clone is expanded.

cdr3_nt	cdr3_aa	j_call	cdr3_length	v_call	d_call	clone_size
TGCAGTGCTAGCGAGGATGAGTTGGAGAGTTCACCCCTCCACTTT	CSASEDELESSPLHF	TRBJ1-6	15	TRBV20-1	NA	many
TGCGCCAGCACCCCTGACAGGCTTAATGAGCAGTTCTTC	CASTPDRLNEQFF	TRBJ2-1	13	TRBV5-1	NA	few
TGTGCCAGCAGCCAAGATGGGCTCGCAGAGGCCACAGATACGCAGTATTTT	CASSQDGLAEATDTQYF	TRBJ2-3	17	TRBV4-2	NA	NA
TGTGCCATCAGTGAACGACAGGGTGCGAGATCCTATAATTCACCCCTCCACTTT	CAISERQGARSYNSPLHF	TRBJ1-6	18	TRBV10-3	TRBD1	NA
TGCAGTGCTAGAGGAGCCGCTAGCACAGATACGCAGTATTTT	CSARGAASTDTQYF	TRBJ2-3	14	TRBV20-1	NA	many
TGTGCCAGCAGTTCGGTAGGGTCCGATCAGCCCCAGCATTTT	CASSSVGSDQPQHF	TRBJ1-5	14	TRBV2	NA	NA
TGTGCCACCGCGGACAGGGCCTTAACTTTCTTT	CATADRALTFF	TRBJ1-1	11	TRBV24-1	TRBD1	many
TGTGCCAGCAGCAACTCACAGGGACCTGGAAACACCATATATTTT	CASSNSQGPGNTIYF	TRBJ1-3	15	TRBV12-3/TRBV12-4	NA	few
TGCAGCGTTGGTCAGGGACTGGATATAGCTGGGGAGCTGTTTTTT	CSVGQGLDIAGELFF	TRBJ2-2	15	TRBV29-1	NA	many
TGTGCCAGCAGTTCTGGGGCATCGGGCCCTGGGGCCAACGTCCTGACTTTC	CASSSGASGPGANVLTF	TRBJ2-6	17	TRBV27	NA	few
TGCAGTGCGATCAGACAGGGAGACACTGAAGCTTTCTTT	CSAIRQGDTEAFF	TRBJ1-1	13	TRBV20-1	TRBD1	many
TGTGCCAGCAGCTTTGGAGGCAATCAGCCCCAGCATTTT	CASSFGGNQPQHF	TRBJ1-5	13	TRBV7-2	NA	many